Below, one T cell receptor (beta chain) is given with its context. Its antigen is unknown. This CDR3 spans 16 amino acids. The germline CDR1 and CDR2 sequences are MGHRA and YSYEKL. The germline V and J ends were trimmed by 4 bases and 3 bases, with 15 bases remaining between them. The data were taken from a study of cytomegalovirus exposure and HLA in healthy donors. Turning to the study itself: Samples from HLA-typed donors yielded about 85 million unique TCRs in an early data release.

Primers included in the PCR were 60 Vbeta and 13 Jbeta primers. The repertoire was sequenced with immunoSEQ multiplex PCR; TCRdb's copy has only in-frame clones and lacks some. The sample includes fewer than 200,000 clones, over 75% of them seen just once. Findings and limits, study-wide: High specificity and sensitivity for cytomegalovirus status were reported for the classifier. The study put some 150 TCR beta chains on its list as cytomegalovirus-associated.

The material sequenced was PBMCs. The V and J genes are TRBV4-1 and TRBJ2-2, with D perhaps TRBD2 (5 bases). This receptor was obtained from a girl under three years old in good health and CMV-seronegative. The CDR3 spells CASSPSVTRDTGELFF. The CDR3, as DNA: TGCGCCAGCAGCCCGTCCGTAACTAGGGACACCGGGGAGCTGTTTTTT.